This T cell receptor (beta chain) came from a study of cytomegalovirus exposure and HLA in healthy donors. Study-wide points: Researchers reported that a few CMV-associated chains were confirmed in vitro as CMV antigen-specific. With high specificity and sensitivity, the classifier reportedly diagnosed cytomegalovirus status. Rare TCR sequences dominated, though some public TCRs recurred in many donors. According to a subsequent analysis, TCR clusters from the first cohort were inclined to appear together in the 100 to 150 validation repertoires.

Trimming left V 4 bases short and J 3 bases short, with 16 bases between. Germline values: CDR1 SGHTS, CDR2 YDEGEE. This CDR3 spans 15 amino acids. Note on this clone: Its antigen remains unidentified.

This table comes from immunoSEQ multiplex PCR, and its TCRdb copy is limited to in-frame clones, with some not included. The repertoire includes about 140,000 clones, less than 95% of them detected once, and around 1.9% sits in the top ten. The sequenced sample consisted of PBMCs. The source is a man younger than 35 in good health and CMV-seropositive. The chain is built from TRBV5-8 and TRBJ1-2; D might be TRBD1 (5 bases). The CDR3: CASSLESDTDYGYTF. The CDR3 bases are TGTGCCAGCAGCCTGGAGTCGGACACGGACTATGGCTACACCTTC.